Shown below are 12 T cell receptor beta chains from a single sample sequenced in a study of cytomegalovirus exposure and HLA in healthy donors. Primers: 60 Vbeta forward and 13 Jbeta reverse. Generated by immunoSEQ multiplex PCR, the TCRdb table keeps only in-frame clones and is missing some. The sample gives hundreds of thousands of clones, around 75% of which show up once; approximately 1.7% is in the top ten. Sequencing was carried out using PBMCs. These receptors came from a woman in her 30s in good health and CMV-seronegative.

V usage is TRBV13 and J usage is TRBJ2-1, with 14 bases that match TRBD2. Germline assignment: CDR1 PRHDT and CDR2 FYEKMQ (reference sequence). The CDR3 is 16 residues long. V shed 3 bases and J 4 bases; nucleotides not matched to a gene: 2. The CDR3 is CASSLGLAGVYNEQFF. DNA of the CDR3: TGTGCCAGCAGCTTGGGACTAGCGGGAGTATACAATGAGCAGTTCTTC.

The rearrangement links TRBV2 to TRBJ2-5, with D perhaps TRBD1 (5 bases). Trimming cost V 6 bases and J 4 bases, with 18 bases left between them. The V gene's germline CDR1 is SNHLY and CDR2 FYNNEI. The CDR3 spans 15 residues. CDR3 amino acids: CASRVGQVIAETQYF. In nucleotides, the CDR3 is TGTGCCAGCAGGGTGGGGCAGGTTATTGCAGAGACCCAGTACTTC. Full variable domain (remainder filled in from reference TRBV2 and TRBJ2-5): EPEVTQTPSHQVTQMGQEVILRCVPISNHLYFYWYRQILGQKVEFLVSFYNNEISEKSEIFDDQFSVERPDGSNFTLKIRSTKLEDSAMYFCASRVGQVIAETQYFGPGTRLLVL.

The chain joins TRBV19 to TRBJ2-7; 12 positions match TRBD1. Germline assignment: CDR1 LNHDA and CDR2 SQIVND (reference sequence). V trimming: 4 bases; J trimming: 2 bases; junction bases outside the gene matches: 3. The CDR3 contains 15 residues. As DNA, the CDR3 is TGTGCCAGTAGTAGGGGACAGGGGGCCGCCTACGAGCAGTACTTC. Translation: CASSRGQGAAYEQYF.

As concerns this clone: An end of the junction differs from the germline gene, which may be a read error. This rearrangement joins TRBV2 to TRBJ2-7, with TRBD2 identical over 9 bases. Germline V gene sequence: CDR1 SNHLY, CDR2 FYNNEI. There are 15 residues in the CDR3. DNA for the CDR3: TGTGCCAGCAGCGAAGGACGCGGGGGGGCCTACGAGCAGTACTTC. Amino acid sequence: CASSEGRGGAYEQYF.

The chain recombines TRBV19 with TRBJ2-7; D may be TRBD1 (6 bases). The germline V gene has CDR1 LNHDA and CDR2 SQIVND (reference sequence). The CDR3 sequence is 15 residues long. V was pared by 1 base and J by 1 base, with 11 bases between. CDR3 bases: TGTGCCAGTAGTATAGGGACAGCACTTTCCTACGAGCAGTACTTC. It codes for CASSIGTALSYEQYF.

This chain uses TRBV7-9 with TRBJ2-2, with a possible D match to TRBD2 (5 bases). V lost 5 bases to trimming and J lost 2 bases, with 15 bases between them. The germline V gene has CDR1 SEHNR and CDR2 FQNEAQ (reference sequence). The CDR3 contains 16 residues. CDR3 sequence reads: CASSGPLVANTGELFF. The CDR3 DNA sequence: TGTGCCAGCAGCGGCCCACTAGTTGCAAACACCGGGGAGCTGTTTTTT.

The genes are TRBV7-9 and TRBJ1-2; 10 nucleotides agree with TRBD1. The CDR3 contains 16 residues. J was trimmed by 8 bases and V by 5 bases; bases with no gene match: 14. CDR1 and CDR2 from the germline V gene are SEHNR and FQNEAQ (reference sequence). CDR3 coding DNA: TGTGCCAGCAGCCCAGGTGGACCCGGGACAGGGGAAGGCTACACCTTC. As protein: CASSPGGPGTGEGYTF.

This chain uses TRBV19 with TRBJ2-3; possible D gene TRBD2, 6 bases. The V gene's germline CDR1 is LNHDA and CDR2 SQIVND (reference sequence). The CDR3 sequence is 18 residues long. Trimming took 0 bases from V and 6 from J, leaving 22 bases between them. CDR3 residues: CASSIDPPGAAGLDTQYF. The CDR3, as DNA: TGTGCCAGTAGTATAGATCCACCTGGGGCGGCGGGGTTGGATACGCAGTATTTT.

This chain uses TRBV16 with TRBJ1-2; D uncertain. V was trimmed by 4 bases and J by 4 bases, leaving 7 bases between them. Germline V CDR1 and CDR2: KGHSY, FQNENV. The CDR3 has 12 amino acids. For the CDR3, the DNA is TGTGCCAGCAGCCGCGATCTCTATGGCTACACCTTC. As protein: CASSRDLYGYTF.

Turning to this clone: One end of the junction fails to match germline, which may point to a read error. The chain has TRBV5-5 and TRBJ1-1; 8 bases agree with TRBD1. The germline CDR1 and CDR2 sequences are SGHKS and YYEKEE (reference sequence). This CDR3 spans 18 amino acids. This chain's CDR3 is CAISLALGQGLLNTEAFF. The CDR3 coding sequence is TGTGCCATCAGCTTGGCCCTCGGACAGGGCCTTTTGAACACTGAAGCTTTCTTT.

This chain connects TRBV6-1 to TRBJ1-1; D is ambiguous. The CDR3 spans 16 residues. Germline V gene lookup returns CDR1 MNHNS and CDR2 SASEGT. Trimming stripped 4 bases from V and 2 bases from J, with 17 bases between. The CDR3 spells CASSALAGMLNTEAFF. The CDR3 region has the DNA TGTGCCAGCAGTGCATTAGCGGGAATGCTTAACACTGAAGCTTTCTTT.

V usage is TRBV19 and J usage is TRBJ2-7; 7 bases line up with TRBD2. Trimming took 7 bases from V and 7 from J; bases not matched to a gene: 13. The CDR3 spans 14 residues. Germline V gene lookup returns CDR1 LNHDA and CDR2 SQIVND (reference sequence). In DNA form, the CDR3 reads TGTGCCAGTACTCCCGGGAGGCCTACGGGGGAGCAGTACTTC. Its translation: CASTPGRPTGEQYF.